Listed below are T cell receptor beta chains from one sample, sequenced in a study of cytomegalovirus exposure and HLA in healthy donors. The method was immunoSEQ multiplex PCR; TCRdb's version includes in-frame clones alone and lacks a portion of them. The data contain about 130,000 clones, roughly 93% of them seen just once; the ten biggest clones take up approximately 1.2%. Sequenced input: PBMCs. These receptors were obtained from a woman aged 18-30 years in good health and CMV-seronegative. Both conserved end residues are part of each CDR3. Each record gives: D gene, J gene, CDR3 length, V gene, clone size, CDR3 DNA, CDR3 protein. The D gene is left open where the match is weak. A row's size may be missing; if present it is once, few, many or a size class.

>-|TRBJ2-2|16|TRBV6-5|once
TGTGCCAGCAGTTACTCGAACTTTGGAGTCACCGGGGAGCTGTTTTTT
CASSYSNFGVTGELFF
>-|TRBJ1-2|14|TRBV27|-
TGTGCCAGCAGTTTAGTCCCGAGCTCCTATGGCTACACCTTC
CASSLVPSSYGYTF
>TRBD1|TRBJ2-1|13|TRBV9|once
TGTGCCAGCAGCGCGGGACAGGGCCATGAGCAGTTCTTC
CASSAGQGHEQFF
>-|TRBJ2-5|14|TRBV4-1|once
TGCGCCAGCAGCCAAGAACCCGGGAAAGAGACCCAGTACTTC
CASSQEPGKETQYF
>-|TRBJ1-5|15|TRBV7-9|-
TGTGCCAGCAGCTACGGTAGAGATAGCAATCAGCCCCAGCATTTT
CASSYGRDSNQPQHF
>-|TRBJ2-5|15|TRBV5-1|-
TGCGCCAGCAGCAGCGGACGGTCAGACTCAGAGACCCAGTACTTC
CASSSGRSDSETQYF
>TRBD2|TRBJ2-3|15|TRBV27|-
TGTGCCAGCACCCCGGAGGTAGCGGGGGCAGATACGCAGTATTTT
CASTPEVAGADTQYF
>-|TRBJ2-7|14|TRBV28|-
TGTGCCAGCAGTTGGGCCGGGACACCGGGAGAGCAGTACTTC
CASSWAGTPGEQYF
>TRBD1|TRBJ2-7|15|TRBV28|once
TGTGCCAGCACCTTCGCGGGGGACAGGGCTTACGAGCAGTACTTC
CASTFAGDRAYEQYF
>TRBD2|TRBJ2-2|14|TRBV27|-
TGTGCCAGCACTGGGCTAGCGGGGACCGGGGAGCTGTTTTTT
CASTGLAGTGELFF
>TRBD1|TRBJ1-6|12|TRBV30|-
TGTGCCACAAACAGGGGTAATTCACCCCTCCACTTT
CATNRGNSPLHF
>-|TRBJ1-1|13|TRBV2|-
TGTGCCAGCACCTTGGAAACAGGGCAACCAGCTTTCTTT
CASTLETGQPAFF
>TRBD1|TRBJ1-1|15|TRBV28|once
TGTGCCAGCACCAATCCGGGACAGATGAACACTGAAGCTTTCTTT
CASTNPGQMNTEAFF
>-|TRBJ1-4|16|TRBV30|few
TGTGCCTGGAGTCGTCAGGGAATTGCAACTAATGAAAAACTGTTTTTT
CAWSRQGIATNEKLFF
>-|TRBJ1-1|15|TRBV4-1|-
TGCGCCAGCAGCCCCGGTGGGCGGGGCGGCACTGAAGCTTTCTTT
CASSPGGRGGTEAFF
>-|TRBJ1-4|12|TRBV5-4|-
TGTGCCAGCAGTGGGGGGGATGAAAAACTGTTTTTT
CASSGGDEKLFF
>-|TRBJ2-5|13|TRBV5-1|-
TGCGCCAGCAGCTTGTCTCCCAGGGAGACCCAGTACTTC
CASSLSPRETQYF
>-|TRBJ1-1|13|TRBV29-1|-
TGCAGCGTCTCCGGTTCACTACGCAGTGAAGCTTTCTTT
CSVSGSLRSEAFF
>-|TRBJ1-1|15|TRBV9|-
TGTGCCAGCAGCCCCCAGACAGGCCTTAACACTGAAGCTTTCTTT
CASSPQTGLNTEAFF
>TRBD1|TRBJ2-7|15|TRBV7-9|-
TGTGCCAGCAGCGGCGACAGGGGTATACCCTACGAGCAGTACTTC
CASSGDRGIPYEQYF
>TRBD2|TRBJ2-5|14|TRBV4-1|-
TGCGCCAGCAGCCTGGCTAGCGGAGAAGAGACCCAGTACTTC
CASSLASGEETQYF
>TRBD1|TRBJ1-4|15|TRBV7-9|-
TGTGCCAGCAGCCGACAGGGGGCAACTAATGAAAAACTGTTTTTT
CASSRQGATNEKLFF
>TRBD2|TRBJ2-5|15|TRBV29-1|once
TGCAGCGTCGATGGGACTAGCGGGGTCCAAGAGACCCAGTACTTC
CSVDGTSGVQETQYF
>TRBD1|TRBJ1-1|16|TRBV28|once
TGTGCCAGCAGTACCACGGACAGGGGGCGCCCTGCTGAAGCTTTCTTT
CASSTTDRGRPAEAFF
>TRBD2|TRBJ2-2|14|TRBV28|-
TGTGCCAGCACCCCCGGGGGGGGCACCGGGGAGCTGTTTTTT
CASTPGGGTGELFF
>-|TRBJ1-2|13|TRBV5-5|-
TGTGCCAGCAGCCCCGTAGGGGTTCGTGGCTACACCTTC
CASSPVGVRGYTF
>TRBD1|TRBJ1-5|16|TRBV19|-
TGTGCCAGTAGTTCGAGACAGGGAGCGAGCAATCAGCCCCAGCATTTT
CASSSRQGASNQPQHF
>-|TRBJ1-4|15|TRBV30|-
TGTGCCTGTACCTCCCAACCCGGGGGGGTGGGAAAACTGTTTTTT
CACTSQPGGVGKLFF
>TRBD1|TRBJ2-7|16|TRBV6-6|-
TGTGCCAGCAGTTATGGGACAGGGAGGCTAGGGGACGAGCAGTACTTC
CASSYGTGRLGDEQYF
>-|TRBJ2-1|16|TRBV6-1|-
TGTGCCAGCAGTGAATCAACCCTAAATGGGGGGAATGAGCAGTTCTTC
CASSESTLNGGNEQFF
>-|TRBJ1-2|15|TRBV28|once
TGTGCCAGCAGTTTACTCGACGGGAGCTACCATGGCTACACCTTC
CASSLLDGSYHGYTF
>TRBD1|TRBJ2-4|15|TRBV2|few
TGTGCCAGCAGTCGACAGGGGGCAACCAAAAACATTCAGTACTTC
CASSRQGATKNIQYF
>-|TRBJ2-1|11|TRBV20-1|-
TGCAGTGCTGGTTCGGGCAATGAGCAGTTCTTC
CSAGSGNEQFF
>TRBD1|TRBJ1-4|14|TRBV28|-
TGTGCCAGCAAACGGGGACAGTTTAATGAAAAACTGTTTTTT
CASKRGQFNEKLFF
>-|TRBJ1-1|16|TRBV6-1|-
TGTGCCAGCAGTGAAGTGTCCCTTCCCCTGAACACTGAAGCTTTCTTT
CASSEVSLPLNTEAFF
>-|TRBJ1-2|16|TRBV5-1|-
TGCGCCAGCAGCTTAACGGCCAGCCTAGAGGGCTATGGCTACACCTTC
CASSLTASLEGYGYTF
>TRBD2|TRBJ2-5|15|TRBV27|-
TGTGCCAGCAGTCTAGCGGGAGGGAATTGGGAGACCCAGTACTTC
CASSLAGGNWETQYF
>TRBD2|TRBJ2-5|18|TRBV5-6|-
TGTGCCAGCAGCCCAGCCGGACTAGCGGGAGGGATCCAAGAGACCCAGTACTTC
CASSPAGLAGGIQETQYF
>-|TRBJ1-1|12|TRBV4-2|-
TGTGCCAGCAGCCCCCAGGGAGGGGAAGCTTTCTTT
CASSPQGGEAFF
>-|TRBJ1-5|15|TRBV4-2|-
TGTGCCAGCAGCCAAACCCGGGACAACAATCAGCCCCAGCATTTT
CASSQTRDNNQPQHF
>-|TRBJ2-2|14|TRBV6-4|-
TGTGCCAGCACCCCGGGATTGAACACCGGGGAGCTGTTTTTT
CASTPGLNTGELFF
>-|TRBJ2-1|15|TRBV4-1|-
TGCGCCAGCAGCCAAATACTAGTGTCCTACAATGAGCAGTTCTTC
CASSQILVSYNEQFF
>-|TRBJ2-3|15|TRBV5-4|-
TGTGCCAGCAGCCCCGGGGGGCGGTTGGGAGATACGCAGTATTTT
CASSPGGRLGDTQYF
>TRBD1|TRBJ2-7|15|TRBV5-1|-
TGCGCCAGCAGCTTGGGTGTTGGGACAGCCTACGAGCAGTACTTC
CASSLGVGTAYEQYF
>TRBD1|TRBJ1-2|17|TRBV4-2|-
TGTGCCAGCAGCCAAGTGGTCGGTGAGGGGGCATTTTGGGGCTACACCTTC
CASSQVVGEGAFWGYTF
>TRBD1|TRBJ1-1|12|TRBV18|-
TGTGCCAGCTTGACAGGGCAGACTGAAGCTTTCTTT
CASLTGQTEAFF
>TRBD2|TRBJ2-7|14|TRBV30|once
TGTGCCTGGACTGCTAGCGGGAGGGCCTACGAGCAGTACTTC
CAWTASGRAYEQYF
>-|TRBJ2-7|15|TRBV5-1|-
TGCGCCAGCAGCTCAGACCCAGGGGCATTCTACGAGCAGTACTTC
CASSSDPGAFYEQYF
>TRBD1|TRBJ2-7|15|TRBV6-5|-
TGTGCCAGCAGCTACCCGGGACAGCCCCCCTACGAGCAGTACTTC
CASSYPGQPPYEQYF
>TRBD1|TRBJ2-1|14|TRBV7-2|-
TGTGCCAGCAGAGGCGGACAGGGGGTCGGGGAGCAGTTCTTC
CASRGGQGVGEQFF